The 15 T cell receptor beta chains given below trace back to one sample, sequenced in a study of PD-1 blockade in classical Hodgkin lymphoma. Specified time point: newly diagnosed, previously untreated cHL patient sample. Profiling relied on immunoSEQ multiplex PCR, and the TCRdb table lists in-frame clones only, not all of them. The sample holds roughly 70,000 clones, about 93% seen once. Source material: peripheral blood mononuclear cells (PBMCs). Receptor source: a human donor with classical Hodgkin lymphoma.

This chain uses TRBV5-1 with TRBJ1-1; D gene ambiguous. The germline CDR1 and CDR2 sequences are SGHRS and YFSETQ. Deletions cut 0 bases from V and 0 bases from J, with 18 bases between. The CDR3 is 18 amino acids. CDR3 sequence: CASSLVARTLRMNTEAFF. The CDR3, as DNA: TGCGCCAGCAGCTTGGTAGCCCGTACCCTGAGGATGAACACTGAAGCTTTCTTT.

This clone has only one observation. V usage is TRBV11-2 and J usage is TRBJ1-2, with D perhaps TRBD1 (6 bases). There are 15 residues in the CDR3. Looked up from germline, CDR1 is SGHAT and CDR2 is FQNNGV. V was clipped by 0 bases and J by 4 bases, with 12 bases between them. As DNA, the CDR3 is TGTGCCAGCAGCTTAGAAACAGGGCCATTCTATGGCTACACCTTC. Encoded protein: CASSLETGPFYGYTF.

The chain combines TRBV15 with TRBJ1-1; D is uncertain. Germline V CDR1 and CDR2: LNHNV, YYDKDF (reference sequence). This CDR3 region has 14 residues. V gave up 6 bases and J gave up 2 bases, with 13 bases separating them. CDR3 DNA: TGTGCCACCAGTAGACCAGTTTTAAACACTGAAGCTTTCTTT. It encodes CATSRPVLNTEAFF. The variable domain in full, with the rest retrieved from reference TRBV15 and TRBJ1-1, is DAMVIQNPRYQVTQFGKPVTLSCSQTLNHNVMYWYQQKSSQAPKLLFHYYDKDFNNEADTPDNFQSRRPNTSFCFLDIRSPGLGDTAMYLCATSRPVLNTEAFFGQGTRLTVV.

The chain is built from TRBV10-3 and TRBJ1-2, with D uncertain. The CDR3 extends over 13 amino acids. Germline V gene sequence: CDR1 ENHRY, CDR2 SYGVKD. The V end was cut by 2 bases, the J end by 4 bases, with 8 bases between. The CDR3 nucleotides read TGTGCCATCAGTGAGATTGCGACCTATGGCTACACCTTC. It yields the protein CAISEIATYGYTF.

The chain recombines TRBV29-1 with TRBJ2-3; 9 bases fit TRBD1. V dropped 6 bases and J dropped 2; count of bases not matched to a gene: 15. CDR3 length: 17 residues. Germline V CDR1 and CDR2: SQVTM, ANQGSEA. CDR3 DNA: TGCAGCGTCCCCCCCGGGCGTCGGACAGGGGCCACAGATACGCAGTATTTT. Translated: CSVPPGRRTGATDTQYF.

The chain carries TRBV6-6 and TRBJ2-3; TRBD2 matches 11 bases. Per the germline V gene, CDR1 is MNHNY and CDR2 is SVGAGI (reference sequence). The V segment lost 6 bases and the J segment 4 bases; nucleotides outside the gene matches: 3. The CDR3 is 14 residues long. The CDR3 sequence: CASSPSGRPDTQYF. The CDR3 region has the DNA TGTGCCAGCAGCCCTAGCGGGAGGCCAGATACGCAGTATTTT.

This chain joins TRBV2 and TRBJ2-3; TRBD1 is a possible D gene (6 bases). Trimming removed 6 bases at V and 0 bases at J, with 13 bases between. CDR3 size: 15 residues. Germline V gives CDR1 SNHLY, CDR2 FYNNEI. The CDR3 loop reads CASRKTGLSTDTQYF. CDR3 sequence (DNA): TGTGCCAGCAGGAAGACAGGTCTTAGCACAGATACGCAGTATTTT.

The CDR3 nucleotides read TGTGCCAGCAGTTACGATTGGGGCGGATCACCCCTCCACTTT. Its translation is CASSYDWGGSPLHF. The chain uses TRBV6-5 and TRBJ1-6; possible D gene TRBD1, 5 bases. The CDR3 contains 14 residues. CDR1 and CDR2 from the germline V gene are MNHEY and SVGAGI. With 2 bases removed from V and 10 bases from J, the gap between germline ends came to 12 bases.

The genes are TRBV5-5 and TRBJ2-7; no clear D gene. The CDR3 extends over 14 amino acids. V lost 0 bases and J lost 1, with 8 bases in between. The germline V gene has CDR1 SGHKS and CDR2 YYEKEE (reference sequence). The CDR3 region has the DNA TGTGCCAGCAGCTTGGCGGTAGCTTCCTACGAGCAGTACTTC. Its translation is CASSLAVASYEQYF.

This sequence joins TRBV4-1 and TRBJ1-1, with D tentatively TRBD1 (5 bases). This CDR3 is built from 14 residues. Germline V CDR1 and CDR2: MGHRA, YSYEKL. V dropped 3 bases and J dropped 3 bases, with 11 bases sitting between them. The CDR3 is CASSHISGHTEAFF. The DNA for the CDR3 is TGCGCCAGCAGCCACATCTCGGGGCACACTGAAGCTTTCTTT.

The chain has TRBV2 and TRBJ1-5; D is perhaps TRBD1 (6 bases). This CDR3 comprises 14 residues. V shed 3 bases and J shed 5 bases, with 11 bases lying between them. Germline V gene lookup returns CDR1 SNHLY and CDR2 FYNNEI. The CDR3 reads CASSDRGRHQPQHF. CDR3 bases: TGTGCCAGCAGTGACAGGGGAAGGCATCAGCCCCAGCATTTT.

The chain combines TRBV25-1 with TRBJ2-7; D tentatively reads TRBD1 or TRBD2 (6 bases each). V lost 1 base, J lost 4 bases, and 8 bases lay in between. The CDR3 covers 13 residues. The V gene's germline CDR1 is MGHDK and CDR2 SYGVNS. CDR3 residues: CASSESGAYEQYF. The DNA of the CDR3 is TGTGCCAGCAGTGAATCGGGGGCGTACGAGCAGTACTTC.

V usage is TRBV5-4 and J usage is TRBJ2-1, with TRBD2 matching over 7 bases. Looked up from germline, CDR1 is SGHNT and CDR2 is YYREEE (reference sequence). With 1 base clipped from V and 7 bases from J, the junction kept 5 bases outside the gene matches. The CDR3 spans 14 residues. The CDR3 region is CASSLFGSGNEQFF. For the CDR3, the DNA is TGTGCCAGCAGCTTGTTTGGTAGCGGGAATGAGCAGTTCTTC.

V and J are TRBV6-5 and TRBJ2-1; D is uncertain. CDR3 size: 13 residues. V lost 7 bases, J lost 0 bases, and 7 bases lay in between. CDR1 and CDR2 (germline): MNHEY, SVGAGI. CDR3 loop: CASKESSYNEQFF. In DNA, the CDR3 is TGTGCCAGCAAAGAGAGCTCCTACAATGAGCAGTTCTTC.

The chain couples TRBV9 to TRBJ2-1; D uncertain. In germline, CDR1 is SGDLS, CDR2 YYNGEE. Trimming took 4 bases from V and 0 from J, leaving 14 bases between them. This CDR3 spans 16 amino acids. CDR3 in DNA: TGTGCCAGCAGCCCCAACTCAGTCGACTCCTACAATGAGCAGTTCTTC. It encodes CASSPNSVDSYNEQFF.